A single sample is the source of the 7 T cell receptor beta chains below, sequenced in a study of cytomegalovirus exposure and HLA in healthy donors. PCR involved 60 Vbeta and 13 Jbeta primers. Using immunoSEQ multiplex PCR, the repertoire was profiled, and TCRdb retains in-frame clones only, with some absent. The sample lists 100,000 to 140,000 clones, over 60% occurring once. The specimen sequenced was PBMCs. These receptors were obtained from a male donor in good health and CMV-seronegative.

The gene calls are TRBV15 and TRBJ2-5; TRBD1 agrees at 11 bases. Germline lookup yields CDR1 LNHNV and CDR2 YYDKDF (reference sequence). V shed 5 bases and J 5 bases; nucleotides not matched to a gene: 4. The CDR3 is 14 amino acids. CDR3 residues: CATSGDRGTETQYF. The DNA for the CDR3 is TGTGCCACCAGCGGGGACAGGGGGACGGAGACCCAGTACTTC.

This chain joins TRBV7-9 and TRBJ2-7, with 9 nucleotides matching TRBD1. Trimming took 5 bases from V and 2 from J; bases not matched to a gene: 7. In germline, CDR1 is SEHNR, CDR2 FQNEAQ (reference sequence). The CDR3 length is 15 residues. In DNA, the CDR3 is TGTGCCAGCAGCATCAGGACAGGGGTTCCCTACGAGCAGTACTTC. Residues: CASSIRTGVPYEQYF. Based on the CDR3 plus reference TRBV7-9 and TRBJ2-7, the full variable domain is DTGVSQNPRHKITKRGQNVTFRCDPISEHNRLYWYRQTLGQGPEFLTYFQNEAQLEKSRLLSDRFSAERPKGSFSTLEIQRTEQGDSAMYLCASSIRTGVPYEQYFGPGTRLTVT.

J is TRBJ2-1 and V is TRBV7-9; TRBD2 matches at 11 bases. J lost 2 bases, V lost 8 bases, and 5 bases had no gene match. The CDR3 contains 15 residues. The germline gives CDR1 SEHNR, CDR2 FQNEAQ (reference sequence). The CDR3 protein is CASSLTSGAYNEQFF. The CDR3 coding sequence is TGTGCCAGCTCTCTGACTAGCGGGGCCTACAATGAGCAGTTCTTC.

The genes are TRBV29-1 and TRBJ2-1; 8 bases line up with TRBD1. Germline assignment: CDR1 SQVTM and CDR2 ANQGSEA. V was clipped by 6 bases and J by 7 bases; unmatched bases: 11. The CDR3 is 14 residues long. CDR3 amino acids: CSVGAGQGDNEQFF. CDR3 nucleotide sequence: TGCAGCGTCGGGGCAGGACAGGGAGATAATGAGCAGTTCTTC.

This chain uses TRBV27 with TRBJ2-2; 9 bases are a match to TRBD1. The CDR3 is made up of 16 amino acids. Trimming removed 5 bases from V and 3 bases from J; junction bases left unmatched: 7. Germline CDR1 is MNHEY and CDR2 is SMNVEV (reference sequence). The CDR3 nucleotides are TGTGCCAGCAGTGGAACCGGGACAGGGTACACCGGGGAGCTGTTTTTT. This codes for CASSGTGTGYTGELFF.

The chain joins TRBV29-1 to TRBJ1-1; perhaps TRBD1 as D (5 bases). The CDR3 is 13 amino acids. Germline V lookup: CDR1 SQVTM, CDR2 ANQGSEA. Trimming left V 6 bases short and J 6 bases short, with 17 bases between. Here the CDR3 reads CSVLRQGLPEAFF. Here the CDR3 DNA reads TGCAGCGTCCTGCGGCAGGGACTGCCTGAAGCTTTCTTT.

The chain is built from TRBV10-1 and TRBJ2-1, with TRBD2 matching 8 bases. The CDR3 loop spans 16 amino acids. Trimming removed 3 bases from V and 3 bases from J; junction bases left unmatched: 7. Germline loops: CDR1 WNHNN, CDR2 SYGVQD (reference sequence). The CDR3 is CASSEGGAGGYNEQFF. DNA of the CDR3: TGCGCCAGCAGTGAAGGTGGGGCGGGAGGCTACAATGAGCAGTTCTTC.